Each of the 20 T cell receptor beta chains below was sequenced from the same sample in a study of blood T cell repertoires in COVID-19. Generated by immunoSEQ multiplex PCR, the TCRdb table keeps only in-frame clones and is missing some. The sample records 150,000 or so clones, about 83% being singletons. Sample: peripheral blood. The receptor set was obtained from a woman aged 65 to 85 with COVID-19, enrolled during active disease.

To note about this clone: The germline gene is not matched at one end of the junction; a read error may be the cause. Written as DNA, the CDR3 is TGTGCCAGCATTGAACAGGCATACACTGAAGCTTTCTTT. Its protein product is CASIEQAYTEAFF. The V gene is TRBV6-1, the J gene TRBJ1-1, with D tentatively TRBD1 (5 bases). Germline values: CDR1 MNHNS, CDR2 SASEGT. The CDR3 is 13 amino acids.

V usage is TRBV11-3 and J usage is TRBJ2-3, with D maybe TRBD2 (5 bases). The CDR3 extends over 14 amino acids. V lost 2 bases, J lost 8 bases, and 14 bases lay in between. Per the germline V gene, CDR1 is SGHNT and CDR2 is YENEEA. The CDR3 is CASSLYGPEGTQYF. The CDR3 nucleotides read TGTGCCAGCAGCTTATACGGACCTGAGGGTACGCAGTATTTT.

This chain's CDR3 is CASSYDSAGELFF. The CDR3 region has the DNA TGTGCCAGCAGCTACGACTCCGCCGGGGAGCTGTTTTTT. The chain recombines TRBV7-2 with TRBJ2-2; D remains ambiguous. The germline V and J ends were trimmed by 4 bases and 6 bases, with 9 bases remaining between them. The CDR3 has 13 amino acids. Germline V CDR1 and CDR2: SGHTA, FQGNSA. Based on the CDR3 plus reference TRBV7-2 and TRBJ2-2, the full variable domain is GAGVSQSPSNKVTEKGKDVELRCDPISGHTALYWYRQSLGQGLEFLIYFQGNSAPDKSGLPSDRFSAERTGGSVSTLTIQRTQQEDSAVYLCASSYDSAGELFFGEGSRLTVL.

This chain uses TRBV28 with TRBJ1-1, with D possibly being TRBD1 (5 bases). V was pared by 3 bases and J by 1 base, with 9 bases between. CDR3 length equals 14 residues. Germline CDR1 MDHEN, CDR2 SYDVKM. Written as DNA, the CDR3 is TGTGCCAGCAGTTTGGGAACAGGGAACACTGAAGCTTTCTTT. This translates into CASSLGTGNTEAFF.

DNA for the CDR3: TGTGCCAGCAGACGAAGACAGGGCTACTCTGGGGCCAACGTCCTGACTTTC. Translating it yields CASRRRQGYSGANVLTF. The V call is TRBV28, the J call TRBJ2-6; TRBD1 matches 7 bases. V was clipped by 6 bases and J by 0 bases; unmatched bases: 8. The CDR3 runs to 17 residues. CDR1 and CDR2 (germline): MDHEN, SYDVKM.

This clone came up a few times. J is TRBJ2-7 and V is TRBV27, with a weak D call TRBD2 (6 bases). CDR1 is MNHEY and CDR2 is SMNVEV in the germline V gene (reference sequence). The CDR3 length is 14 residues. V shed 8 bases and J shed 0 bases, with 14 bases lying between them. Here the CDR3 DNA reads TGTGCCAGCGGCCAGGGACTCCTCTCCTACGAGCAGTACTTC. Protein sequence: CASGQGLLSYEQYF.

The DNA of the CDR3 is TGTGCCAGCCGTGTCGGGGGGGCTGGGGAGACCCAGTACTTC. The encoded protein is CASRVGGAGETQYF. V gene TRBV5-4 combines with J gene TRBJ2-5, with 8 bases matching TRBD2. Germline V gene lookup returns CDR1 SGHNT and CDR2 YYREEE (reference sequence). CDR3 length: 14 amino acids. After removal of 7 bases from V and 5 bases from J, the junction contained 10 bases not matched to a gene.

The CDR3 spells CASSVGTLKNIQYF. In DNA form, the CDR3 reads TGCGCCAGCAGCGTCGGTACTCTCAAAAACATTCAGTACTTC. This rearrangement joins TRBV5-1 to TRBJ2-4; the D is unclear. In germline, CDR1 is SGHRS, CDR2 YFSETQ. The CDR3 has 14 residues. With 4 bases removed from V and 3 bases from J, the gap between germline ends came to 11 bases.

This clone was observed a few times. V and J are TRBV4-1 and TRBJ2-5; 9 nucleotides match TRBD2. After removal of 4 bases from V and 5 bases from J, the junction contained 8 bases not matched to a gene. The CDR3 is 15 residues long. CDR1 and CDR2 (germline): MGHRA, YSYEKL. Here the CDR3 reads CASSPRVAGVETQYF. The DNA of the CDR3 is TGCGCCAGCAGCCCCCGGGTAGCGGGGGTGGAGACCCAGTACTTC.

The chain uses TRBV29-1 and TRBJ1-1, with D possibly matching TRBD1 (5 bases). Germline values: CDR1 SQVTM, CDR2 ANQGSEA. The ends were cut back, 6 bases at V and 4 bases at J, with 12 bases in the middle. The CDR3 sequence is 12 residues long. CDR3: CSVGRGSTEAFF. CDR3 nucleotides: TGCAGCGTGGGGCGGGGTAGCACTGAAGCTTTCTTT.

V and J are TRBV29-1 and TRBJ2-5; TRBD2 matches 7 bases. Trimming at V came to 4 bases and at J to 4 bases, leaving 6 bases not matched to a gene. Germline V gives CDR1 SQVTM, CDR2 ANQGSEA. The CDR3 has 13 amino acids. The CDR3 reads CSVVPGGLETQYF. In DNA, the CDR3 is TGCAGCGTTGTACCCGGGGGGTTAGAGACCCAGTACTTC.

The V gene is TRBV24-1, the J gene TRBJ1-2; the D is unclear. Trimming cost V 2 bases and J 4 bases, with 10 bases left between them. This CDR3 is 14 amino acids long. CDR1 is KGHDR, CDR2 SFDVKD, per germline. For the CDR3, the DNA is TGTGCCACCAGTGATTCGGGATTTACCTATGGCTACACCTTC. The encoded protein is CATSDSGFTYGYTF.

The CDR3 spells CASSLAQGGYEQYF. The CDR3 nucleotides are TGCGCCAGCAGCTTGGCTCAGGGGGGATACGAGCAGTACTTC. The genes are TRBV5-1 and TRBJ2-7, with D perhaps matching TRBD1 (7 bases). V lost 0 bases and J lost 4, with 11 bases in between. This CDR3 comprises 14 residues. The germline V gene encodes CDR1 SGHRS and CDR2 YFSETQ.

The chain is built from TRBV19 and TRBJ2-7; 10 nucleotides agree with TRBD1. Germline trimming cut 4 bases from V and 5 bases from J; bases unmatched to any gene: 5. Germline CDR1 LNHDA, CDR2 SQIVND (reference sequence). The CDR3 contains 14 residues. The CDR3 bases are TGTGCCAGTAGTACCCGGGACAGGGGCAACGAGCAGTACTTC. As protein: CASSTRDRGNEQYF.

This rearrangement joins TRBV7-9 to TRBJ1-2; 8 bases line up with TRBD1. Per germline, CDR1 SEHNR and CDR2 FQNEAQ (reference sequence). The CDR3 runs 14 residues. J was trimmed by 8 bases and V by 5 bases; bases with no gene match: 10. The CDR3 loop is CASSPLDRAHGYTF. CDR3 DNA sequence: TGTGCCAGCAGCCCCCTGGACAGGGCCCACGGCTACACCTTC. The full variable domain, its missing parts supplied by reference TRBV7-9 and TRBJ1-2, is DTGVSQNPRHKITKRGQNVTFRCDPISEHNRLYWYRQTLGQGPEFLTYFQNEAQLEKSRLLSDRFSAERPKGSFSTLEIQRTEQGDSAMYLCASSPLDRAHGYTFGSGTRLTVV.

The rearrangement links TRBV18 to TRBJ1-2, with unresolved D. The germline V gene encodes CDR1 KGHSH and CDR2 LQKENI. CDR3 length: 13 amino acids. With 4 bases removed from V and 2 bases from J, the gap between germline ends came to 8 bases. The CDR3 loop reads CASSQDSNYGYTF. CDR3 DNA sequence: TGTGCCAGCTCACAGGACTCAAACTATGGCTACACCTTC. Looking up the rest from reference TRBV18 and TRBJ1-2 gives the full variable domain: NAGVMQNPRHLVRRRGQEARLRCSPMKGHSHVYWYRQLPEEGLKFMVYLQKENIIDESGMPKERFSAEFPKEGPSILRIQQVVRGDSAAYFCASSQDSNYGYTFGSGTRLTVV.

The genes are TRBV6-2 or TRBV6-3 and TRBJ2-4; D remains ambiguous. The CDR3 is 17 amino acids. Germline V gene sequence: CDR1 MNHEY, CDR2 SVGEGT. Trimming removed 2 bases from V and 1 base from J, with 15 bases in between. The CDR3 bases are TGTGCCAGCAGTTACACGTCGGTCGCGAGGGCCAAAAACATTCAGTACTTC. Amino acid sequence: CASSYTSVARAKNIQYF.

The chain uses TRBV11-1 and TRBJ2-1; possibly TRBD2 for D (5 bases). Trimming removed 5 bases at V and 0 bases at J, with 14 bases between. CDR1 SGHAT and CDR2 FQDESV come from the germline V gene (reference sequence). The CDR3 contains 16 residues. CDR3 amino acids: CASSPGVTYSYNEQFF. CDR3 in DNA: TGTGCCAGCAGCCCCGGGGTAACCTACTCCTACAATGAGCAGTTCTTC.

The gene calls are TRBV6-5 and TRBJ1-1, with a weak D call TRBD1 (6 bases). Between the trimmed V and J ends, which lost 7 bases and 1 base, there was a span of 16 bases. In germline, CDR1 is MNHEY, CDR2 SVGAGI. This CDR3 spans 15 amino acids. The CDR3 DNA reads TGTGCCAGCACTCAAGGTGGGACACAGAACACTGAAGCTTTCTTT. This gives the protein CASTQGGTQNTEAFF.

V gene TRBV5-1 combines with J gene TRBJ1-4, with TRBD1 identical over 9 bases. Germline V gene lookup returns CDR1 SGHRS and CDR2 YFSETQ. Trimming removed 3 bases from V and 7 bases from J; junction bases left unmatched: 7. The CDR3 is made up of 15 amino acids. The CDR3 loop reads CASSWGQGMGEKLFF. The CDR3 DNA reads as TGCGCCAGCAGCTGGGGACAGGGTATGGGTGAAAAACTGTTTTTT.